This entry lists 25 T cell receptor beta chains sequenced from one sample in a study of cytomegalovirus exposure and HLA in healthy donors. Primers included in the PCR were 60 Vbeta and 13 Jbeta primers. This table comes from immunoSEQ multiplex PCR, and its TCRdb copy is limited to in-frame clones, with some not included. The table lists over 200,000 clones, around 80% of them singletons, with 0.55% to 0.7% in the top ten. Material: PBMCs. The origin of the receptors is a woman in her thirties or forties in good health and CMV-seronegative.

This CDR3 is CASSVGERSTEAFF. The DNA of the CDR3 is TGTGCCAGCAGCGTAGGGGAGCGTAGCACTGAAGCTTTCTTT. This sequence joins TRBV9 and TRBJ1-1; D is ambiguous. Between the trimmed V and J ends, which lost 0 bases and 4 bases, there was a span of 10 bases. Germline V gene sequence: CDR1 SGDLS, CDR2 YYNGEE. This CDR3 contains 14 residues.

The CDR3 region is CASSLVRGGPDTQYF. CDR3 DNA sequence: TGTGCCAGCAGCTTAGTCCGGGGGGGGCCAGATACGCAGTATTTT. The chain employs TRBV13 and TRBJ2-3; 8 positions agree with TRBD2. This CDR3 comprises 15 residues. Germline V CDR1 and CDR2: PRHDT, FYEKMQ (reference sequence). V shed 1 base and J 4 bases; nucleotides not matched to a gene: 4.

This clone was counted a single time. V and J are TRBV2 and TRBJ2-5; D is possibly TRBD1 (6 bases). V lost 6 bases, J lost 2 bases, and 13 bases lay in between. CDR1 and CDR2 (germline): SNHLY, FYNNEI. The CDR3 extends over 14 amino acids. This CDR3 reads CASSGRDKQETQYF. As DNA, the CDR3 is TGTGCCAGCAGCGGACGGGACAAACAAGAGACCCAGTACTTC.

J is TRBJ2-5 and V is TRBV6-5, with D perhaps matching TRBD1 (5 bases). Trimming shortened V by 9 bases and J by 7 bases, and 21 bases separated the two germline ends. This CDR3 is built from 14 residues. The germline CDR1 and CDR2 sequences are MNHEY and SVGAGI. This chain's CDR3 is CASYGQGHPGTQYF. The CDR3 DNA reads TGTGCCAGTTACGGGCAGGGCCACCCGGGGACCCAGTACTTC.

This chain joins TRBV7-9 and TRBJ1-1, with D possibly matching TRBD1 (5 bases). Germline values: CDR1 SEHNR, CDR2 FQNEAQ (reference sequence). V lost 4 bases and J 0 bases, leaving 9 bases between the germline ends. The CDR3 is made up of 14 amino acids. CDR3 in amino acids: CASSWGRMNTEAFF. The CDR3 region has the DNA TGTGCCAGCAGCTGGGGGAGGATGAACACTGAAGCTTTCTTT.

The DNA of the CDR3 is TGTGCCAGCTCACCCTCGACAGGGTCGAACACTGAAGCTTTCTTT. Amino acids: CASSPSTGSNTEAFF. The rearrangement links TRBV18 to TRBJ1-1; 7 nucleotides match TRBD1. The CDR3 extends over 15 amino acids. The trim removed 3 bases at V and 1 base at J, leaving 5 bases unmatched. Germline CDR1 reads KGHSH; CDR2 reads LQKENI.

The V gene is TRBV6-6, the J gene TRBJ2-3, with TRBD2 matching 10 bases. CDR3 length: 15 amino acids. The germline V gene has CDR1 MNHNY and CDR2 SVGAGI (reference sequence). V trimming: 5 bases; J trimming: 6 bases; junction bases outside the gene matches: 8. Here the CDR3 reads CASSQAGGPGDTQYF. In nucleotides, the CDR3 is TGTGCCAGCAGTCAAGCGGGGGGGCCTGGCGATACGCAGTATTTT.

The rearrangement links TRBV10-3 to TRBJ1-2, with 9 bases matching TRBD1. The CDR3 consists of 14 residues. The germline CDR1 and CDR2 sequences are ENHRY and SYGVKD. Unmatched junction bases numbered 9, after V lost 8 bases and J lost 5 bases. The CDR3 coding sequence is TGTGCCATCTCCCCACAGGGGGCGACATATGGCTACACCTTC. The encoded protein is CAISPQGATYGYTF.

V is TRBV7-2 and J is TRBJ2-7; weak D call: TRBD1 (5 bases). Germline assignment: CDR1 SGHTA and CDR2 FQGNSA. Deletions cut 6 bases from V and 5 bases from J, with 8 bases between. The CDR3 spans 11 residues. The CDR3 DNA reads TGTGCCAGCAGTCCAGGGAACGAGCAGTACTTC. This translates into CASSPGNEQYF.

This sequence joins TRBV6-4 and TRBJ2-7; 8 bases are shared with TRBD1. The CDR3 consists of 14 residues. Germline V gene data show CDR1 as MRHNA and CDR2 as SNTAGT. V shed 5 bases, J shed 3 bases, and the junction held 6 bases outside the gene matches. The CDR3 sequence: CASSPGTGNYEQYF. CDR3 DNA sequence: TGTGCCAGCAGTCCCGGGACAGGAAACTACGAGCAGTACTTC.

V gene TRBV30 combines with J gene TRBJ1-2, with D unresolved. The V end was cut by 2 bases, the J end by 5 bases, with 6 bases between. Looked up from germline, CDR1 is GTSNPN and CDR2 is SVGIG (reference sequence). CDR3 length: 11 residues. Here the CDR3 reads CAWSWEYGYTF. The CDR3 DNA is TGTGCCTGGAGTTGGGAGTATGGCTACACCTTC.

The gene calls are TRBV19 and TRBJ1-6; D possibly corresponds to TRBD1 (6 bases). V was trimmed by 0 bases and J by 9 bases, leaving 12 bases between them. From germline, CDR1 is LNHDA and CDR2 SQIVND (reference sequence). This CDR3 is built from 15 residues. The CDR3 spells CASSIDRGTGSPLHF. Written as DNA, the CDR3 is TGTGCCAGTAGTATAGACAGGGGAACTGGTTCACCCCTCCACTTT.

The rearrangement joins TRBV5-1 to TRBJ1-1; weak D call: TRBD1 (6 bases). The V end lost 7 bases, the J end lost 7 bases, and 17 bases lay between the germline ends. The CDR3 is 13 residues long. Per the germline V gene, CDR1 is SGHRS and CDR2 is YFSETQ. CDR3 sequence reads: CASFRQDDDEAFF. The CDR3, as DNA: TGCGCCAGCTTCCGACAGGATGATGATGAAGCTTTCTTT.

V is TRBV5-1 and J is TRBJ2-1; 8 nucleotides align to TRBD1. The CDR3 spans 15 residues. Per the germline V gene, CDR1 is SGHRS and CDR2 is YFSETQ. V lost 0 bases, J lost 3 bases, and 2 bases stayed unmatched. CDR3 coding DNA: TGCGCCAGCAGCTTGGAAGGACAGGGCTACAATGAGCAGTTCTTC. This gives the protein CASSLEGQGYNEQFF.

This clone came up once. V is TRBV5-1 and J is TRBJ2-3, with TRBD2 matching 11 bases. Germline trimming cut 2 bases from V and 1 base from J; bases unmatched to any gene: 9. Germline CDR1 SGHRS, CDR2 YFSETQ. The CDR3 loop spans 18 amino acids. This chain's CDR3 is CASSLMTSGVGRTDTQYF. CDR3 in DNA: TGCGCCAGCAGCTTAATGACTAGCGGGGTGGGGCGCACAGATACGCAGTATTTT.

This clone was observed a single time. The chain links TRBV6-5 to TRBJ1-2, with D maybe TRBD1 (5 bases). The V end was cut by 0 bases, the J end by 8 bases, with 19 bases between. The CDR3 length is 16 residues. Germline assignment: CDR1 MNHEY and CDR2 SVGAGI. In nucleotides, the CDR3 is TGTGCCAGCAGTTACTCGAAGGTGGGCAGGGCTGACGGCTACACCTTC. It specifies CASSYSKVGRADGYTF.

The rearrangement uses TRBV2 and TRBJ1-1; no clear D gene. The V gene lost 11 bases and the J gene lost 0 bases, with 16 bases spanning the gap. The length of the CDR3 is 14 residues. The germline V gene has CDR1 SNHLY and CDR2 FYNNEI. CDR3 amino acids: CAAETRHLNTEAFF. The CDR3 nucleotides are TGTGCCGCAGAGACACGTCACTTGAACACTGAAGCTTTCTTT.

This clone has only a few counts. The chain has TRBV6-6 and TRBJ2-1, with 8 bases aligning to TRBD1. Germline V gives CDR1 MNHNY, CDR2 SVGAGI (reference sequence). The CDR3 covers 14 residues. The V segment lost 5 bases and the J segment 4 bases; nucleotides outside the gene matches: 4. The CDR3, as DNA: TGTGCCAGCAGTCCGGGACAGGTTTACAATGAGCAGTTCTTC. It encodes CASSPGQVYNEQFF.

The chain uses TRBV6-5 and TRBJ2-5, with D possibly being TRBD2 (6 bases). This CDR3 spans 13 amino acids. Trimming removed 5 bases from V and 5 bases from J, with 12 bases in between. Germline V gives CDR1 MNHEY, CDR2 SVGAGI. In DNA, the CDR3 is TGTGCCAGCAGTAGACCCGGGAGTGAGACCCAGTACTTC. It specifies CASSRPGSETQYF.

V gene TRBV25-1 combines with J gene TRBJ2-2, with D uncertain. V lost 3 bases to trimming and J lost 1 base, with 15 bases between them. The CDR3 covers 17 residues. CDR1 MGHDK and CDR2 SYGVNS come from the germline V gene. The DNA of the CDR3 is TGTGCCAGCAGTGAGAGGTACACCCGTTGGAACACCGGGGAGCTGTTTTTT. Amino acid sequence: CASSERYTRWNTGELFF.

The rearrangement uses TRBV6-5 and TRBJ1-5; D gene uncertain. The CDR3 covers 15 residues. V lost 6 bases to trimming and J lost 9 bases, with 21 bases between them. CDR1 and CDR2 from the germline V gene are MNHEY and SVGAGI. CDR3 region: CASRSSNGVGVPQHF. The CDR3 nucleotides are TGTGCCAGCAGGTCGAGTAACGGTGTTGGAGTGCCCCAGCATTTT.

The CDR3 is CAASSIPNTEAFF. CDR3 bases: TGTGCCGCCTCCTCTATACCGAACACTGAAGCTTTCTTT. V usage is TRBV6-5 and J usage is TRBJ1-1; D call uncertain. V was trimmed by 11 bases and J by 1 base, leaving 14 bases between them. The CDR3 is made up of 13 amino acids. The germline V gene encodes CDR1 MNHEY and CDR2 SVGAGI.

The rearrangement joins TRBV28 to TRBJ2-2; no definite D call. Looked up from germline, CDR1 is MDHEN and CDR2 is SYDVKM. CDR3 size: 16 residues. Trimming cost V 1 base and J 0 bases, with 9 bases left between them. The CDR3 is CASSLYSLANTGELFF. CDR3 sequence (DNA): TGTGCCAGCAGTTTATACAGCCTCGCGAACACCGGGGAGCTGTTTTTT.

The gene calls are TRBV30 and TRBJ1-2; no definite D call. Looked up from germline, CDR1 is GTSNPN and CDR2 is SVGIG (reference sequence). V was cut by 3 bases and J by 2 bases, with 10 bases left in between. CDR3 length equals 13 residues. CDR3 DNA: TGTGCCTGGAGGCCGGGGAAAAACTATGGCTACACCTTC. Its protein is CAWRPGKNYGYTF.

V is TRBV7-9 and J is TRBJ2-7; maybe TRBD2 (5 bases). V lost 7 bases to trimming and J lost 5 bases, with 15 bases between them. The CDR3 sequence is 13 residues long. Germline V gene lookup returns CDR1 SEHNR and CDR2 FQNEAQ (reference sequence). This CDR3 is CASIFGPSNEQYF. The CDR3 DNA sequence: TGTGCCAGCATCTTTGGTCCTAGCAACGAGCAGTACTTC. The full variable domain, with the rest looked up from reference TRBV7-9 and TRBJ2-7, is DTGVSQNPRHKITKRGQNVTFRCDPISEHNRLYWYRQTLGQGPEFLTYFQNEAQLEKSRLLSDRFSAERPKGSFSTLEIQRTEQGDSAMYLCASIFGPSNEQYFGPGTRLTVT.